The 11 T cell receptor beta chains reported below all come from one sample, sequenced in a study of blood T cell repertoires in COVID-19. The data were produced by immunoSEQ multiplex PCR, yet TCRdb's version contains in-frame clones alone and is incomplete. The sample comprises 30,000 to 40,000 clones, about 86% of which are singletons, and 6.3% rests with the top ten. The sequencing sample was made of peripheral blood. These receptors originate from a human donor in a cohort sampled during active COVID-19.

The CDR3 is CASSEGRSTDTQYF. DNA for the CDR3: TGTGCCAGCAGTGAGGGCCGCAGCACAGATACGCAGTATTTT. The chain links TRBV2 to TRBJ2-3; D call uncertain. CDR3 size: 14 residues. The V gene lost 3 bases and the J gene lost 0 bases, with 7 bases spanning the gap. CDR1 SNHLY and CDR2 FYNNEI come from the germline V gene.

The gene calls are TRBV7-2 and TRBJ2-2; TRBD1 aligns across 9 bases. Germline V gene lookup returns CDR1 SGHTA and CDR2 FQGNSA. Unmatched junction bases numbered 7, after V lost 1 base and J lost 7 bases. The CDR3 runs to 16 residues. This CDR3 reads CASSLEQGAIGGELFF. The DNA of the CDR3 is TGTGCCAGCAGCTTAGAACAGGGGGCGATTGGCGGGGAGCTGTTTTTT. Using reference TRBV7-2 and TRBJ2-2 for the parts outside the CDR3, the full variable domain is GAGVSQSPSNKVTEKGKDVELRCDPISGHTALYWYRQSLGQGLEFLIYFQGNSAPDKSGLPSDRFSAERTGGSVSTLTIQRTQQEDSAVYLCASSLEQGAIGGELFFGEGSRLTVL.

V is TRBV7-9 and J is TRBJ2-2; 7 nucleotides align to TRBD1. Per the germline V gene, CDR1 is SEHNR and CDR2 is FQNEAQ (reference sequence). Trimming at V came to 4 bases and at J to 0 bases, leaving 5 bases not matched to a gene. This CDR3 comprises 16 residues. CDR3 region: CASSSTGITNTGELFF. DNA of the CDR3: TGTGCCAGCAGCTCGACAGGGATTACGAACACCGGGGAGCTGTTTTTT.

This clone has only a few counts. This chain links TRBV4-2 with TRBJ2-5, with 8 bases lining up with TRBD1. V gave up 3 bases and J gave up 4 bases; unmatched junction bases: 10. Germline V CDR1 and CDR2: LGHNA, YNFKEQ. The length of the CDR3 is 16 residues. The CDR3 region is CASSQSGQGAVETQYF. CDR3 coding DNA: TGTGCCAGCAGCCAGAGCGGACAGGGTGCTGTAGAGACCCAGTACTTC.

This chain joins TRBV13 and TRBJ2-2; the match to TRBD2 covers 11 bases. The J segment lost 7 bases and the V segment lost 1 base, leaving 11 bases of the junction unmatched. This CDR3 is built from 18 residues. Per the germline V gene, CDR1 is PRHDT and CDR2 is FYEKMQ (reference sequence). In nucleotides, the CDR3 is TGTGCCAGCAGCTTAGCGGGTCGGCTAGCGGGAGGCGTCGGGGAGCTGTTTTTT. Amino acids: CASSLAGRLAGGVGELFF. Looking up the rest from reference TRBV13 and TRBJ2-2 gives the full variable domain: AAGVIQSPRHLIKEKRETATLKCYPIPRHDTVYWYQQGPGQDPQFLISFYEKMQSDKGSIPDRFSAQQFSDYHSELNMSSLELGDSALYFCASSLAGRLAGGVGELFFGEGSRLTVL.

This sequence joins TRBV7-2 and TRBJ1-4; tentative D call: TRBD1 (5 bases). With 2 bases removed from V and 6 bases from J, the gap between germline ends came to 10 bases. The germline V gene encodes CDR1 SGHTA and CDR2 FQGNSA. This CDR3 has 14 amino acids. Here the CDR3 DNA reads TGTGCCAGCAGCTTACGGGGGAGGGATGAAAAACTGTTTTTT. Its protein is CASSLRGRDEKLFF. Together with reference TRBV7-2 and TRBJ1-4, the CDR3 gives the full variable domain: GAGVSQSPSNKVTEKGKDVELRCDPISGHTALYWYRQSLGQGLEFLIYFQGNSAPDKSGLPSDRFSAERTGGSVSTLTIQRTQQEDSAVYLCASSLRGRDEKLFFGSGTQLSVL.

CDR3 region: CATSRGTGTDTQYF. CDR3 nucleotide sequence: TGTGCCACCAGCAGAGGGACAGGCACAGATACGCAGTATTTT. The rearrangement links TRBV15 to TRBJ2-3, with D perhaps TRBD1 (6 bases). CDR1 LNHNV and CDR2 YYDKDF come from the germline V gene (reference sequence). This CDR3 has 14 residues. With 1 base removed from V and 1 base from J, the gap between germline ends came to 6 bases.

The CDR3 region is CASSPVGGGYNEQFF. The DNA of the CDR3 is TGTGCCAGCTCACCGGTGGGGGGAGGATACAATGAGCAGTTCTTC. The rearrangement links TRBV18 to TRBJ2-1, with TRBD2 as a possible D gene (6 bases). This CDR3 is 15 amino acids long. Trimming cost V 3 bases and J 4 bases, with 13 bases left between them. Per the germline V gene, CDR1 is KGHSH and CDR2 is LQKENI. The full variable domain, rest sourced from reference TRBV18 and TRBJ2-1, is NAGVMQNPRHLVRRRGQEARLRCSPMKGHSHVYWYRQLPEEGLKFMVYLQKENIIDESGMPKERFSAEFPKEGPSILRIQQVVRGDSAAYFCASSPVGGGYNEQFFGPGTRLTVL.

V and J are TRBV6-1 and TRBJ1-5, with a tentative D call TRBD1 (5 bases). The CDR3 is 13 residues long. V was cut by 1 base and J by 6 bases, with 7 bases left in between. CDR1 and CDR2 (germline): MNHNS, SASEGT. The DNA for the CDR3 is TGTGCCAGCAGTGAAGTTGGGGCTCAGCCCCAGCATTTT. Translation: CASSEVGAQPQHF.

The CDR3 nucleotides read TGTGCCAGCAGCTTAGAACCGGGAGGCTATGGCTACACCTTC. It is translated as CASSLEPGGYGYTF. The chain joins TRBV7-2 to TRBJ1-2; D unclear. Germline CDR1 reads SGHTA; CDR2 reads FQGNSA. This CDR3 spans 14 amino acids. V was clipped by 1 base and J by 4 bases, with 10 bases between them.

J is TRBJ2-1 and V is TRBV29-1; weak D call: TRBD2 (6 bases). This CDR3 comprises 12 residues. V lost 1 base, J lost 8 bases, and 9 bases lay in between. CDR1 is SQVTM and CDR2 is ANQGSEA in the germline V gene. CDR3 amino acids: CSVEVWGDEQFF. The CDR3, as DNA: TGCAGCGTTGAAGTGTGGGGGGATGAGCAGTTCTTC.